The present T cell receptor (beta chain) was sequenced within a study of T cell changes during pregnancy in multiple sclerosis. Germline V gene lookup returns CDR1 SGHTA and CDR2 FQGNSA. The CDR3 contains 14 residues. V was cut by 6 bases and J by 0 bases, with 12 bases left in between. Generated by immunoSEQ multiplex PCR, the TCRdb table keeps only in-frame clones and is missing some. Of about 46,000 clones in the sample, 91% were seen once. The input for sequencing was CD8+ T cells from peripheral blood mononuclear cells, taken after pregnancy. This sequence joins TRBV7-2 and TRBJ2-7; D may be TRBD2 (5 bases). The TCR originated in a female donor with multiple sclerosis, enrolled in a pregnancy study. CDR3 DNA: TGTGCCAGCAGTTGGGGTAGCGCCTCCTACGAGCAGTACTTC. This codes for CASSWGSASYEQYF.